Presented here are 15 T cell receptor beta chains from one specimen sequenced in a study of CD8 T cells in Susac syndrome. The authors reverse transcribed roughly 0.5 to 1 ug RNA with random hexamers. TCRdb re-derived calls from the immunoSEQ multiplex PCR reads in MiXCR, one entry per CDR3 protein. The sample records about 400,000 distinct CDR3 sequences, more than 70% being singletons. Sequenced: CD8+ T cells from PBMCs. Every receptor here comes from a human donor with multiple sclerosis.

The chain combines TRBV5-5 with TRBJ2-7; perhaps TRBD1 as D (5 bases). This CDR3 has 15 amino acids. Per germline, CDR1 SGHKS and CDR2 YYEKEE (reference sequence). Trimming shortened V by 4 bases and J by 2 bases, and 16 bases separated the two germline ends. CDR3 in DNA: TGTGCCAGCAGCCAGGACCGGACACGCGCCTACGAGCAGTACTTC. Translation: CASSQDRTRAYEQYF.

The J gene is TRBJ1-1, the V gene TRBV4-1; D is possibly TRBD1 (5 bases). The CDR3 covers 17 residues. CDR1 is MGHRA and CDR2 is YSYEKL in the germline V gene. Trimming stripped 0 bases from V and 1 base from J, with 15 bases between. The CDR3 loop reads CASSQDPFGGTNTEAFF. CDR3 nucleotides: TGCGCCAGCAGCCAAGATCCCTTTGGGGGGACGAACACTGAAGCTTTCTTT.

CDR3 coding DNA: TGTGCCAGCAGCGACAGGGAAAATGAGCAGTTCTTC. It codes for CASSDRENEQFF. The chain is built from TRBV5-6 and TRBJ2-1; 7 nucleotides align to TRBD1. CDR1 is SGHDT, CDR2 YYEEEE, per germline. J gave up 7 bases and V 4 bases, and 2 bases lay outside the gene matches. The CDR3 is 12 residues long. The whole variable domain, filled in from reference TRBV5-6 and TRBJ2-1, reads DAGVTQSPTHLIKTRGQQVTLRCSPKSGHDTVSWYQQALGQGPQFIFQYYEEEERQRGNFPDRFSGHQFPNYSSELNVNALLLGDSALYLCASSDRENEQFFGPGTRLTVL.

This clonotype was detected a few times. The chain uses TRBV14 and TRBJ2-1, with 14 positions matching TRBD2. V lost 1 base and J lost 2; bases outside the gene matches: 1. From germline, CDR1 is SGHDN and CDR2 FVKESK. This CDR3 contains 17 residues. The CDR3 nucleotides read TGTGCCAGCAGCCAAGGGACTAGCGGGGGGCCCTACAATGAGCAGTTCTTC. It is translated as CASSQGTSGGPYNEQFF.

The genes are TRBV24-1 and TRBJ2-1; 7 bases match TRBD2. CDR1 and CDR2 from the germline V gene are KGHDR and SFDVKD. This CDR3 spans 15 amino acids. Trimming took 5 bases from V and 2 from J; bases not matched to a gene: 5. CDR3 sequence reads: CATSARDYPYNEQFF. The CDR3 DNA sequence: TGTGCCACCAGTGCCCGGGACTACCCCTACAATGAGCAGTTCTTC.

The chain uses TRBV27 and TRBJ1-2, with D unclear. CDR3 length: 14 amino acids. V was shortened by 0 bases and J by 0 bases, with 5 bases between the two germline ends. Per the germline V gene, CDR1 is MNHEY and CDR2 is SMNVEV (reference sequence). CDR3 nucleotides: TGTGCCAGCAGTTTATCGGAGACTAACTATGGCTACACCTTC. Amino acid sequence: CASSLSETNYGYTF.

The chain is built from TRBV20-1 and TRBJ2-7; a possible D gene is TRBD2 (6 bases). Germline CDR1 reads DFQATT; CDR2 reads SNEGSKA (reference sequence). Trimming left V 2 bases short and J 2 bases short, with 25 bases between. This CDR3 is built from 18 residues. The CDR3 sequence is CSARKPGLRAVRTYEQYF. CDR3 nucleotide sequence: TGCAGTGCTAGAAAACCGGGACTCAGGGCGGTGAGGACCTACGAGCAGTACTTC.

This clonotype has only one observation. The rearrangement links TRBV30 to TRBJ2-1, with TRBD2 identical over 8 bases. The J segment lost 0 bases and the V segment lost 2 bases, leaving 0 bases of the junction unmatched. Germline values: CDR1 GTSNPN, CDR2 SVGIG (reference sequence). The CDR3 sequence is 14 residues long. The CDR3 spells CAWSLAGSYNEQFF. In DNA, the CDR3 is TGTGCCTGGAGTCTAGCGGGCTCCTACAATGAGCAGTTCTTC.

The CDR3 DNA is TGCGCCAGCAAAGGGGGAGCGGGTCTCTCCTACAATGAGCAGTTCTTC. Translated: CASKGGAGLSYNEQFF. V and J are TRBV4-1 and TRBJ2-1; D may match TRBD1 or TRBD2 (6 bases each). Trimming pared 7 bases from V and 0 bases from J, leaving 16 bases between. Germline V gene sequence: CDR1 MGHRA, CDR2 YSYEKL. The CDR3 sequence is 16 residues long.

This rearrangement joins TRBV12-3 or TRBV12-4 to TRBJ1-2; 11 positions match TRBD1. The trim removed 6 bases at V and 1 base at J, leaving 4 bases unmatched. The CDR3 covers 15 residues. CDR3 sequence reads: CASSLGTGGNYGYTF. The CDR3 DNA reads TGTGCCAGCAGCCTCGGGACAGGGGGTAACTATGGCTACACCTTC.

The rearrangement joins TRBV4-1 to TRBJ2-2, with TRBD2 matching 9 bases. Losses at the gene ends were 1 base for V and 1 base for J; bases not matched to a gene: 4. The CDR3 spans 17 residues. Germline lookup yields CDR1 MGHRA and CDR2 YSYEKL. The DNA of the CDR3 is TGCGCCAGCAGCCAAGGTGGTAGCGGGGGGAACACCGGGGAGCTGTTTTTT. This gives the protein CASSQGGSGGNTGELFF.

J is TRBJ2-7 and V is TRBV28; the D is unclear. Germline V CDR1 and CDR2: MDHEN, SYDVKM. The ends were cut back, 8 bases at V and 7 bases at J, with 15 bases in the middle. The CDR3 loop spans 12 amino acids. The CDR3 DNA reads TGTGCCAGCCTTTACCCGGATGGAGAGCAGTACTTC. This gives the protein CASLYPDGEQYF. Looking up the rest from reference TRBV28 and TRBJ2-7 gives the full variable domain: DVKVTQSSRYLVKRTGEKVFLECVQDMDHENMFWYRQDPGLGLRLIYFSYDVKMKEKGDIPEGYSVSREKKERFSLILESASTNQTSMYLCASLYPDGEQYFGPGTRLTVT.

V is TRBV12-3 or TRBV12-4 and J is TRBJ2-1, with D maybe TRBD2 (6 bases). The ends were cut back, 8 bases at V and 4 bases at J, with 12 bases in the middle. This CDR3 spans 13 amino acids. The CDR3 nucleotides are TGTGCCAGCCTGGACGGGGGATACAATGAGCAGTTCTTC. The encoded protein is CASLDGGYNEQFF.

The gene calls are TRBV12-5 and TRBJ2-1; 7 nucleotides line up with TRBD1. The CDR3 runs to 13 residues. Germline V CDR1 and CDR2: LGHNT, FRNRAP. J was trimmed by 7 bases and V by 6 bases; bases with no gene match: 6. The chain's CDR3 is CASGWDSKNEQFF. In DNA, the CDR3 is TGTGCTAGTGGATGGGACAGTAAAAATGAGCAGTTCTTC.

This chain connects TRBV9 to TRBJ2-7; possible D gene TRBD1, 5 bases. V lost 4 bases and J lost 0, with 17 bases in between. The germline gives CDR1 SGDLS, CDR2 YYNGEE. The CDR3 length is 16 residues. The CDR3 DNA reads TGTGCCAGCAGCCCTTCCCAGGGTCCTAGCTCCTACGAGCAGTACTTC. Protein sequence: CASSPSQGPSSYEQYF.